This TCR beta chain emerged from a study of CXCR3-negative and CXCR3-positive naive CD8 T cells. Study-wide results and caveats: Greater hydrophobicity was found in TRB CDR3s of CXCR3-positive naive cells than of CXCR3-negative naive cells.

Concerning this clonotype: Its antigen is still unknown.

The TRB cDNA libraries were prepared by 5' RACE with UMI labels. TCRdb reanalyzed the 5' RACE reads, giving one entry per CDR3 protein sequence and no DNA. The table for this sample gives approximately 83,000 distinct CDR3 sequences. The TCR was taken from a human donor in good health. Some clones in this sample may be carry-over from other donors' samples. Material: naive CXCR3- CD8+ T cells from blood. The sample's subset: CD45RO-CCR7+CD27+CD95- naive CD8+ T cells lacking CXCR3 (TNR3-).

The CDR3 is CASSNGQLNTEAFF. The rearrangement links TRBV7-9 to TRBJ1-1; no DNA is available, so the TRBD1 call from TCRdb remains unchecked. The CDR3 runs 14 residues. Germline V gives CDR1 SEHNR, CDR2 FQNEAQ (reference sequence).